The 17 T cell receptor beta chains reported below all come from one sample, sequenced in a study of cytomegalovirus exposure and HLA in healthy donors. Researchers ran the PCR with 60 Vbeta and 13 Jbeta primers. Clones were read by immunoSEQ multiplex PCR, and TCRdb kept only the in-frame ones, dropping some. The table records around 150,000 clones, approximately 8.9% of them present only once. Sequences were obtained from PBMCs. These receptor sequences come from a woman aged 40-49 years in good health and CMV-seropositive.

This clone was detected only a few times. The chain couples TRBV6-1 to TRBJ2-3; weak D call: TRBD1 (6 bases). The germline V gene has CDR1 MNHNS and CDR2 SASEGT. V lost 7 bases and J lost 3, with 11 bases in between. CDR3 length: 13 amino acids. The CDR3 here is CASTNRETDTQYF. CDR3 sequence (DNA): TGTGCCAGCACCAACAGGGAGACAGATACGCAGTATTTT.

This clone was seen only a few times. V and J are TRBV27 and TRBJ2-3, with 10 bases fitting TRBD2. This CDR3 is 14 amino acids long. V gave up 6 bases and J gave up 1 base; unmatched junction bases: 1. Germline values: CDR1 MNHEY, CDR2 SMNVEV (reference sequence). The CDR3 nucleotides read TGTGCCAGCAGCGGGACTAGCGGCACAGATACGCAGTATTTT. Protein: CASSGTSGTDTQYF.

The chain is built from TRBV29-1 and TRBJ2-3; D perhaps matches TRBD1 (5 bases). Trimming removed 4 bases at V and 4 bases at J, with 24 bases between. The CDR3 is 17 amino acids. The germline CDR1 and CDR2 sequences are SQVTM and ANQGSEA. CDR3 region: CSVGGLGPPYVPDTQYF. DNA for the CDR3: TGCAGCGTTGGGGGCCTCGGGCCCCCATACGTCCCAGATACGCAGTATTTT.

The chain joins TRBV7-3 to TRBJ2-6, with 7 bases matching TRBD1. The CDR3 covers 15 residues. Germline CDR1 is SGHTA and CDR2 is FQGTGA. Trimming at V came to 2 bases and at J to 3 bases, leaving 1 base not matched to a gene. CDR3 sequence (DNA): TGTGCCAGCAGCTTACAGGGGGTTGGGGCCAACGTCCTGACTTTC. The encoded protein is CASSLQGVGANVLTF.

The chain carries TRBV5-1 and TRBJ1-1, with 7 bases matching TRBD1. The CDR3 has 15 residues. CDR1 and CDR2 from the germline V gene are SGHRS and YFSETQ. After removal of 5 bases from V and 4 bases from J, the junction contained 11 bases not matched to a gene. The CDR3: CASSKQGRGGTEAFF. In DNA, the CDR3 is TGCGCCAGCAGTAAACAGGGGAGAGGAGGCACTGAAGCTTTCTTT. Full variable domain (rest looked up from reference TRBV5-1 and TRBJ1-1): KAGVTQTPRYLIKTRGQQVTLSCSPISGHRSVSWYQQTPGQGLQFLFEYFSETQRNKGNFPGRFSGRQFSNSRSEMNVSTLELGDSALYLCASSKQGRGGTEAFFGQGTRLTVV.

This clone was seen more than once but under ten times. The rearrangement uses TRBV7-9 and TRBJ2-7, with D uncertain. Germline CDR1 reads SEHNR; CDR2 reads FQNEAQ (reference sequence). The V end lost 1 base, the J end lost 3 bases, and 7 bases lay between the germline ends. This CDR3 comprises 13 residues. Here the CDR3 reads CASSLDADYEQYF. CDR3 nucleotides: TGTGCCAGCAGCTTAGACGCGGACTACGAGCAGTACTTC.

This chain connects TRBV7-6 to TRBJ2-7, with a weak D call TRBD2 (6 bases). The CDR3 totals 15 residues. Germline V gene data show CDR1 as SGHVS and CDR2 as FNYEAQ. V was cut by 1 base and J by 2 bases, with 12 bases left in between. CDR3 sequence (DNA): TGTGCCAGCAGCTTAGAGGTGGGGACTCCCTACGAGCAGTACTTC. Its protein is CASSLEVGTPYEQYF.

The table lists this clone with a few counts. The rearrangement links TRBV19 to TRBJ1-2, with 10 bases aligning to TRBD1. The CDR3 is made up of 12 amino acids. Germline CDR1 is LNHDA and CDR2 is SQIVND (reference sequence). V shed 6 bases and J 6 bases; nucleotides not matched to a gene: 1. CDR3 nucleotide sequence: TGTGCCAGTAGGGGGACAGGGGATGGCTACACCTTC. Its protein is CASRGTGDGYTF.

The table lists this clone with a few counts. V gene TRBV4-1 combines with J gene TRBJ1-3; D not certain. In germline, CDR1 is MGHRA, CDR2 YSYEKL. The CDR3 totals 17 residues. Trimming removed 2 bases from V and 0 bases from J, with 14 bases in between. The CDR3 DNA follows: TGCGCCAGCAGCCAAAGCTCTGCGGGCAACTCTGGAAACACCATATATTTT. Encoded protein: CASSQSSAGNSGNTIYF.

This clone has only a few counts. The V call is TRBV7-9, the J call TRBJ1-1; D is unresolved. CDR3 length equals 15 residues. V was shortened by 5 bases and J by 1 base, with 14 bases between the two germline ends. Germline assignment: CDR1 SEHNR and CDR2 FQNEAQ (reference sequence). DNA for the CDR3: TGTGCCAGCAGCCCGTATCCGGCGGGGAACACTGAAGCTTTCTTT. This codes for CASSPYPAGNTEAFF.

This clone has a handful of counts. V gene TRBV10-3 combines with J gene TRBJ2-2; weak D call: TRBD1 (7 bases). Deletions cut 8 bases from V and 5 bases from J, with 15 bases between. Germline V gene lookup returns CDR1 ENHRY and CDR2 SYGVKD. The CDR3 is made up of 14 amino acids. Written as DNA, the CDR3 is TGTGCCATCGGAGGGGGCGCGGGTACCGGGGAGCTGTTTTTT. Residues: CAIGGGAGTGELFF.

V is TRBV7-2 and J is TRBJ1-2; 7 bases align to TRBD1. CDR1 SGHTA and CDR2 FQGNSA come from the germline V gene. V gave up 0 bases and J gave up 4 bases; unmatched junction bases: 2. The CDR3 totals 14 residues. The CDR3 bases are TGTGCCAGCAGCTTAGCGACAGGGTCCTATGGCTACACCTTC. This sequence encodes CASSLATGSYGYTF.

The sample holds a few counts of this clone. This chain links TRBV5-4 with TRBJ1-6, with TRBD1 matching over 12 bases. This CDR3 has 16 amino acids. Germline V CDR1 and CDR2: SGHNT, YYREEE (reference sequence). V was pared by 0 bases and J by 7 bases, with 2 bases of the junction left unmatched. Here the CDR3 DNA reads TGTGCCAGCAGCTTGGCCGGGACAGGGGGCAATTCACCCCTCCACTTT. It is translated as CASSLAGTGGNSPLHF.

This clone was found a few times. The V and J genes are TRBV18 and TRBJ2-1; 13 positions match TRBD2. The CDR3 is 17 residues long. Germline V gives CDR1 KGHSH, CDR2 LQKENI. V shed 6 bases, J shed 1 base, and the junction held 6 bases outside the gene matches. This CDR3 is CASSPRLAGGSYNEQFF. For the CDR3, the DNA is TGTGCCAGCTCTCCTAGACTAGCGGGGGGTTCCTACAATGAGCAGTTCTTC.

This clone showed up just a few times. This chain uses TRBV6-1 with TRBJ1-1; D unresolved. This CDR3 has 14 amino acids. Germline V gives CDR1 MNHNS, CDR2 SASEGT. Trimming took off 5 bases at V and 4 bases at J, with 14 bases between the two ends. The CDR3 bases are TGTGCCAGCAGTATCAGACTGGCGGGCACTGAAGCTTTCTTT. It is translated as CASSIRLAGTEAFF.

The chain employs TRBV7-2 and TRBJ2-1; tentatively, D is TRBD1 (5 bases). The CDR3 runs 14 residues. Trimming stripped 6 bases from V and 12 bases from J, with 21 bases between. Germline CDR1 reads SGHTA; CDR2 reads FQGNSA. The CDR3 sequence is CASSGRERTMRQFF. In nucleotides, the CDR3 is TGTGCCAGCAGTGGCAGGGAAAGGACAATGAGGCAGTTCTTC. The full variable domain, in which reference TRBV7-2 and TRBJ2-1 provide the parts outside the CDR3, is GAGVSQSPSNKVTEKGKDVELRCDPISGHTALYWYRQSLGQGLEFLIYFQGNSAPDKSGLPSDRFSAERTGGSVSTLTIQRTQQEDSAVYLCASSGRERTMRQFFGPGTRLTVL.

In DNA form, the CDR3 reads TGTGCCAGCAGCCACCAGACAGCTGAACCCCAAGAGACCCAGTACTTC. Translation: CASSHQTAEPQETQYF. The chain recombines TRBV5-4 with TRBJ2-5; a possible D gene is TRBD1 (5 bases). The CDR3 has 16 residues. Trimming took 4 bases from V and 1 from J, leaving 17 bases between them. From germline, CDR1 is SGHNT and CDR2 YYREEE (reference sequence).